This T cell receptor beta chain was observed in a study of early T cells in non-severe SARS-CoV-2 infection. This clonotype appeared a few times. The library protocol tagged individual cDNA molecules with unique molecular identifiers. Each CDR3 protein gets one entry after TCRdb re-called the 5' RACE reads with MiXCR. The sample contains tens of thousands of distinct CDR3 sequences, around an eighth of which appear only once. Deletions cut 3 bases from V and 8 bases from J, with 16 bases between. The CDR3 is made up of 13 amino acids. Per the germline V gene, CDR1 is SQVTM and CDR2 is ANQGSEA. Input material: whole blood. The receptor was derived from an adult who was a healthcare worker with PCR-confirmed SARS-CoV-2 infection or an uninfected control (not recorded which). This chain joins TRBV29-1 and TRBJ2-5; D gene uncertain. The CDR3 reads CSVDPTALRTQYF. In DNA, the CDR3 is TGCAGCGTTGACCCGACTGCTCTTCGAACCCAGTACTTC.